The clone carrying this T cell receptor beta chain was picked up a small number of times. TCR beta CDR3 regions were amplified from RNA transcripts. The TCR CDR3 was amplified in a first-round RT-PCR using the HTBI primer set. TCRdb independently ran MiXCR on the multiplex PCR reads; one entry per CDR3 protein. The table lists under 250,000 distinct CDR3 sequences, approximately 16% of them singletons, with roughly 55% in the top ten. Trimming took 3 bases from V and 14 from J, leaving 8 bases between them. CDR1 is DFQATT and CDR2 is SNEGSKA in the germline V gene (reference sequence). CDR3 size: 10 residues. The entry originates in a study of T cells in Graves' hyperthyroidism and ophthalmopathy. Study context: Specimen type is peripheral blood, collected at initial diagnosis prior to any treatment.

Diagnoses used clinical symptoms, serum thyroxine and TRAb, thyroid ultrasound and orbital computed tomography. The TCR comes from a woman aged 45-60 years with Graves' hyperthyroidism. The sample was blood. The chain is built from TRBV20-1 and TRBJ1-6; D gene unclear. CDR3 in DNA: TGCAGTGCTAGTCCCGGGGCCCTCCACTTT. Its protein product is CSASPGALHF.